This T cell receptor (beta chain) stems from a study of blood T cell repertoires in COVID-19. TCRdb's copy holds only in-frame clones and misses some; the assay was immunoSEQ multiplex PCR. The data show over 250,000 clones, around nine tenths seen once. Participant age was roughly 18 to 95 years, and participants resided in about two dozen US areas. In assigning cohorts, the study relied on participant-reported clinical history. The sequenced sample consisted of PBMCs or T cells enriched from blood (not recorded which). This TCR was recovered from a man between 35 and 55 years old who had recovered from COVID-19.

CDR3: CASRWDRGGNEQFF. The DNA of the CDR3 is TGTGCCAGCAGATGGGACAGGGGGGGCAATGAGCAGTTCTTC. The V gene is TRBV7-8, the J gene TRBJ2-1, with 11 bases lining up with TRBD1. This CDR3 comprises 14 residues. V lost 6 bases, J lost 6 bases, and 4 bases stayed unmatched. The germline gives CDR1 SGHVS, CDR2 FQNEAQ.